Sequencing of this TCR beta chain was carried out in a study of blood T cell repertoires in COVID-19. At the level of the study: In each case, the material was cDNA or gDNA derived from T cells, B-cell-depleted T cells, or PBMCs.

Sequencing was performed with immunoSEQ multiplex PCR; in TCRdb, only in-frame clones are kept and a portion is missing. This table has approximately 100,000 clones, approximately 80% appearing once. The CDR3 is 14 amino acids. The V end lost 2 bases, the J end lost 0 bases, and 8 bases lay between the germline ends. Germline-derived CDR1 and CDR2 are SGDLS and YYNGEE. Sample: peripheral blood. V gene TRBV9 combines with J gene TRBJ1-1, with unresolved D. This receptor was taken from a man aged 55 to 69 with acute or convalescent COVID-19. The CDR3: CASSVGEMNTEAFF. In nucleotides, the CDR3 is TGTGCCAGCAGCGTCGGGGAGATGAACACTGAAGCTTTCTTT.